This T cell receptor beta chain emerged from a study of T-cell reconstitution after alpha-beta-depleted transplantation in children. Study-wide results and limits: A year had passed since transplant, and T-cell counts and diversity by then came mostly from newly produced T cells.

J gave up 3 bases and V 5 bases, and 13 bases lay outside the gene matches. Germline CDR1 reads DFQATT; CDR2 reads SNEGSKA (reference sequence). This CDR3 has 15 amino acids. Researchers prepared the TCRbeta library using unique molecular identifiers, the study reports. TCRdb itself ran the PCR reads through MiXCR, one entry per CDR3 protein. The sample holds under 75,000 distinct CDR3 sequences, roughly 11% seen once. This clonotype was recorded at least ten times. Its antigen is as yet unknown. The source material was PBMCs, sampled before TCRalphabeta/CD19-depleted stem cell transplant. The chain links TRBV20-1 to TRBJ2-7, with 7 bases lining up with TRBD2. The sequence came from a boy younger than 18 with acute myeloid leukemia, due to receive a stem cell transplant. The CDR3 reads CSAGLWASGSYEQYF. CDR3 coding DNA: TGCAGTGCTGGCCTCTGGGCTAGCGGAAGCTACGAGCAGTACTTC.